The 20 T cell receptor beta chains given below trace back to one sample, sequenced in a study of human T cells and chemical hapten exposure. As to time point: pre-sensitization, week 0. The treatment denotes: therapeutic diphenylcyclopropenone sensitization with weekly scalp DPC. A single record per CDR3 protein comes from TCRdb applying MiXCR to the RACE reads. The sample lists about 380,000 distinct CDR3 sequences; approximately 5% were seen once. The sequenced sample was whole blood, obtained in connection with sensitization to the hapten diphenylcyclopropenone (DPC). All receptors derive from a woman aged 50 to 60 with alopecia areata. Some clones in this sample may be carry-over from other donors' samples.

The sample holds many counts of this clonotype. CDR3 sequence: CASSIAAGDYNEQFF. CDR3 in DNA: TGTGCCAGTAGTATAGCTGCGGGAGATTACAATGAGCAGTTCTTC. The gene calls are TRBV19 and TRBJ2-1; TRBD2 aligns across 7 bases. There are 15 residues in the CDR3. V shed 1 base and J 4 bases; nucleotides not matched to a gene: 4. Per the germline V gene, CDR1 is LNHDA and CDR2 is SQIVND (reference sequence).

This clonotype was recorded many times. The chain links TRBV6-2 or TRBV6-3 to TRBJ1-5; a possible D gene is TRBD1 (5 bases). Trimming shortened V by 4 bases and J by 7 bases, and 14 bases separated the two germline ends. Germline V lookup: CDR1 MNHEY, CDR2 SVGEGT. CDR3 length: 14 residues. The CDR3 sequence is CASSSSRVRQPQHF. CDR3 DNA: TGTGCCAGCAGTTCCAGCAGGGTGAGACAGCCCCAGCATTTT.

This clonotype was observed many times. This chain joins TRBV28 and TRBJ1-5, with unresolved D. The CDR3 spans 13 residues. Germline CDR1 is MDHEN and CDR2 is SYDVKM. Trimming cost V 3 bases and J 2 bases, with 5 bases left between them. This CDR3 is CASSLLGNQPQHF. The CDR3 coding sequence is TGTGCCAGCAGTTTGCTGGGCAATCAGCCCCAGCATTTT.

The chain couples TRBV14 to TRBJ2-5; D is possibly TRBD2 (5 bases). Per germline, CDR1 SGHDN and CDR2 FVKESK. Deletions cut 2 bases from V and 8 bases from J, with 9 bases between. The CDR3 is 12 amino acids. In nucleotides, the CDR3 is TGTGCCAGCAGCCAACGCCGGGGTACCCAGTACTTC. This sequence encodes CASSQRRGTQYF.

This clonotype was seen at least ten times. This chain uses TRBV20-1 with TRBJ2-7; D may be TRBD2 (6 bases). V shed 3 bases and J shed 5 bases, with 11 bases lying between them. This CDR3 is 12 amino acids long. Germline V gives CDR1 DFQATT, CDR2 SNEGSKA (reference sequence). The CDR3 coding sequence is TGCAGTGCTAGCGGCGGGAAGGACGAGCAGTACTTC. This encodes CSASGGKDEQYF.

The J gene is TRBJ1-2, the V gene TRBV5-1; no clear D. Germline-derived CDR1 and CDR2 are SGHRS and YFSETQ. V lost 3 bases and J lost 8, with 20 bases in between. The CDR3 loop spans 15 amino acids. The CDR3 bases are TGCGCCAGCAGCTCGTGGTCCGCGGAGGATAACGGCTACACCTTC. Amino acid sequence: CASSSWSAEDNGYTF.

This clonotype was counted a few times. V gene TRBV12-3 or TRBV12-4 combines with J gene TRBJ1-1; D is undetermined. The CDR3 covers 13 residues. V dropped 6 bases and J dropped 4 bases, with 12 bases sitting between them. The CDR3 region is CASRLTGFTEAFF. The CDR3 bases are TGTGCCAGCAGGCTCACGGGGTTCACTGAAGCTTTCTTT.

This clonotype was found many times. V gene TRBV24-1 combines with J gene TRBJ2-3; 7 bases fit TRBD2. The CDR3 is 14 residues long. Germline-derived CDR1 and CDR2 are KGHDR and SFDVKD. Germline trimming cut 5 bases from V and 5 bases from J; bases unmatched to any gene: 6. CDR3 sequence: CATSGVREGDTQYF. Here the CDR3 DNA reads TGTGCCACCAGTGGTGTCAGGGAGGGAGATACGCAGTATTTT.

V usage is TRBV15 and J usage is TRBJ2-3; 9 nucleotides match TRBD2. CDR1 and CDR2 (germline): LNHNV, YYDKDF (reference sequence). This CDR3 is built from 17 residues. V shed 1 base, J shed 5 bases, and the junction held 10 bases outside the gene matches. CDR3: CATSRVLRGGAGDTQYF. For the CDR3, the DNA is TGTGCCACCAGCAGAGTCCTGCGCGGGGGGGCAGGAGATACGCAGTATTTT.

The chain joins TRBV20-1 to TRBJ2-2, with 7 bases that match TRBD2. CDR3 size: 13 residues. Trimming removed 5 bases from V and 2 bases from J; junction bases left unmatched: 2. CDR1 and CDR2 (germline): DFQATT, SNEGSKA (reference sequence). The CDR3 sequence is CSARGENTGELFF. Here the CDR3 DNA reads TGCAGTGCTCGGGGGGAAAACACCGGGGAGCTGTTTTTT.

This clonotype showed up many times. The rearrangement joins TRBV7-3 to TRBJ2-3; no clear D. This CDR3 has 15 residues. V lost 0 bases and J lost 2, with 9 bases in between. The germline gives CDR1 SGHTA, CDR2 FQGTGA. The CDR3 region is CASSLTGILTDTQYF. CDR3 nucleotides: TGTGCCAGCAGCTTAACTGGTATCCTCACAGATACGCAGTATTTT.

CDR3 nucleotides: TGCGCCAGCAGCTTCGGGACCGTCGGAGATACGCAGTATTTT. Amino acid sequence: CASSFGTVGDTQYF. The V gene is TRBV5-1, the J gene TRBJ2-3; tentatively, D is TRBD1 or TRBD2 (5 bases each). Germline V CDR1 and CDR2: SGHRS, YFSETQ. Trimming took off 2 bases at V and 5 bases at J, with 12 bases between the two ends. This CDR3 contains 14 residues.

This chain connects TRBV20-1 to TRBJ1-1; perhaps TRBD1 as D (5 bases). Trimming pared 0 bases from V and 3 bases from J, leaving 17 bases between. There are 16 residues in the CDR3. CDR1 and CDR2 from the germline V gene are DFQATT and SNEGSKA (reference sequence). The CDR3: CSARDAGGRRDTEAFF. CDR3 sequence (DNA): TGCAGTGCTAGAGATGCCGGGGGAAGAAGGGACACTGAAGCTTTCTTT.

This clonotype has just a few counts. The chain couples TRBV6-6 to TRBJ1-1; D remains ambiguous. With 3 bases removed from V and 7 bases from J, the gap between germline ends came to 9 bases. The CDR3 is 12 residues long. CDR1 is MNHNY and CDR2 is SVGAGI in the germline V gene (reference sequence). The CDR3 protein is CASSYGTIEAFF. The CDR3 DNA reads as TGTGCCAGCAGTTATGGCACAATTGAAGCTTTCTTT.

This clonotype has a handful of counts. The V call is TRBV6-6, the J call TRBJ2-3, with D possibly TRBD2 on 5 matching bases. The CDR3 extends over 12 amino acids. Deletions cut 2 bases from V and 6 bases from J, with 6 bases between. From germline, CDR1 is MNHNY and CDR2 SVGAGI (reference sequence). CDR3 in amino acids: CASSYPGDTQYF. The CDR3 nucleotides read TGTGCCAGCAGTTACCCGGGGGATACGCAGTATTTT.

In its sample, this clonotype was seen many times. The chain uses TRBV27 and TRBJ2-1; 14 bases map to TRBD2. This CDR3 has 16 amino acids. Germline trimming cut 6 bases from V and 9 bases from J; bases unmatched to any gene: 10. The V gene's germline CDR1 is MNHEY and CDR2 SMNVEV (reference sequence). The CDR3 nucleotides read TGTGCCAGCAGGCAAGGACTAGCGGGAGGTAACGGTGAGCAGTTCTTC. It codes for CASRQGLAGGNGEQFF.

Ten or more counts support this clonotype. V is TRBV7-8 and J is TRBJ2-1; 9 bases are a match to TRBD2. The germline CDR1 and CDR2 sequences are SGHVS and FQNEAQ. This CDR3 contains 19 residues. V was clipped by 0 bases and J by 0 bases; unmatched bases: 9. CDR3 DNA: TGTGCCAGCAGCTTAGCGCGAATCCTAGCGGGGCTCTCCTACAATGAGCAGTTCTTC. Amino acids: CASSLARILAGLSYNEQFF.

This clonotype has at least ten counts. This sequence joins TRBV4-2 and TRBJ2-3; TRBD2 aligns across 13 bases. This CDR3 has 15 residues. Losses at the gene ends were 2 bases for V and 4 bases for J; bases not matched to a gene: 0. The germline CDR1 and CDR2 sequences are LGHNA and YNFKEQ. The CDR3 coding sequence is TGTGCCAGCAGCCAAACTAGCGGGGGGGCAGATACGCAGTATTTT. It specifies CASSQTSGGADTQYF.

This clonotype was observed at least ten times. The chain is built from TRBV7-2 and TRBJ2-3; no clear D gene. V was clipped by 7 bases and J by 7 bases, with 15 bases between them. CDR1 and CDR2 from the germline V gene are SGHTA and FQGNSA. The CDR3 spans 13 residues. CDR3 DNA sequence: TGTGCCAGCACCACGCCCGGGCTTAATACGCAGTATTTT. It codes for CASTTPGLNTQYF.

In its sample, this clonotype was seen many times. The genes are TRBV7-2 and TRBJ2-3; the D gene is possibly TRBD2 (7 bases). Looked up from germline, CDR1 is SGHTA and CDR2 is FQGNSA. V lost 5 bases and J lost 4, with 16 bases in between. This CDR3 has 15 amino acids. In DNA, the CDR3 is TGTGCCAGCAGCCAAAGAGGGAGGGGGGCAGATACGCAGTATTTT. It is translated as CASSQRGRGADTQYF.